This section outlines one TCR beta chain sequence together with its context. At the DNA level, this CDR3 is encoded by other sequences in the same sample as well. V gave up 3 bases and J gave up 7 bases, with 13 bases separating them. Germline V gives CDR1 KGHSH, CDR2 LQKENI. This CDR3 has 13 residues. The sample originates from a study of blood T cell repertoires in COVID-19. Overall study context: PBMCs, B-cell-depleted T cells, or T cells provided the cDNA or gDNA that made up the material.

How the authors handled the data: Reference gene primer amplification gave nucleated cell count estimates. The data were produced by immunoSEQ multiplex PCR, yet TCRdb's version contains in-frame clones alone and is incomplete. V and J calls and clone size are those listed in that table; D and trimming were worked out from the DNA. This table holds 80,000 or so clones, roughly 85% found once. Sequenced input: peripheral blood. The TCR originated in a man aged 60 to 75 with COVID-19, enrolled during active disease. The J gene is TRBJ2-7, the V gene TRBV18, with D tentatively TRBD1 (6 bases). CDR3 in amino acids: CASSPDRPGEQYF. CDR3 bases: TGTGCCAGCTCACCGGACAGACCTGGAGAGCAGTACTTC.